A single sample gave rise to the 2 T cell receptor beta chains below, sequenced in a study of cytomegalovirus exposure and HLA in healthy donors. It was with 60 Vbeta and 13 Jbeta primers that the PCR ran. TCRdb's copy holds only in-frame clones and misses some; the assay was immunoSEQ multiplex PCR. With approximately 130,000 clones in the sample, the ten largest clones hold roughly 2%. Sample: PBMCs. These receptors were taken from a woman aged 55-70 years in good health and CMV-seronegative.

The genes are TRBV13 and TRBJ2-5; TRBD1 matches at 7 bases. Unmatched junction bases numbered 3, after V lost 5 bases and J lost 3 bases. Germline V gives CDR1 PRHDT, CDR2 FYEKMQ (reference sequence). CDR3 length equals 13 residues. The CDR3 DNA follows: TGTGCCAGCAGCCAACAGGGGAAAGAGACCCAGTACTTC. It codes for CASSQQGKETQYF.

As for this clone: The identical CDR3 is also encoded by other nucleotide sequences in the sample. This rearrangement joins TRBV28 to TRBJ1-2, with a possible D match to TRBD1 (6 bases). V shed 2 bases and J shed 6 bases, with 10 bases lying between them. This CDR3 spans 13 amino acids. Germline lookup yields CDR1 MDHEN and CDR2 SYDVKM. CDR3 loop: CASSLGGVNGYTF. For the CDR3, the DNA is TGTGCCAGCAGTTTAGGGGGCGTTAATGGCTACACCTTC.